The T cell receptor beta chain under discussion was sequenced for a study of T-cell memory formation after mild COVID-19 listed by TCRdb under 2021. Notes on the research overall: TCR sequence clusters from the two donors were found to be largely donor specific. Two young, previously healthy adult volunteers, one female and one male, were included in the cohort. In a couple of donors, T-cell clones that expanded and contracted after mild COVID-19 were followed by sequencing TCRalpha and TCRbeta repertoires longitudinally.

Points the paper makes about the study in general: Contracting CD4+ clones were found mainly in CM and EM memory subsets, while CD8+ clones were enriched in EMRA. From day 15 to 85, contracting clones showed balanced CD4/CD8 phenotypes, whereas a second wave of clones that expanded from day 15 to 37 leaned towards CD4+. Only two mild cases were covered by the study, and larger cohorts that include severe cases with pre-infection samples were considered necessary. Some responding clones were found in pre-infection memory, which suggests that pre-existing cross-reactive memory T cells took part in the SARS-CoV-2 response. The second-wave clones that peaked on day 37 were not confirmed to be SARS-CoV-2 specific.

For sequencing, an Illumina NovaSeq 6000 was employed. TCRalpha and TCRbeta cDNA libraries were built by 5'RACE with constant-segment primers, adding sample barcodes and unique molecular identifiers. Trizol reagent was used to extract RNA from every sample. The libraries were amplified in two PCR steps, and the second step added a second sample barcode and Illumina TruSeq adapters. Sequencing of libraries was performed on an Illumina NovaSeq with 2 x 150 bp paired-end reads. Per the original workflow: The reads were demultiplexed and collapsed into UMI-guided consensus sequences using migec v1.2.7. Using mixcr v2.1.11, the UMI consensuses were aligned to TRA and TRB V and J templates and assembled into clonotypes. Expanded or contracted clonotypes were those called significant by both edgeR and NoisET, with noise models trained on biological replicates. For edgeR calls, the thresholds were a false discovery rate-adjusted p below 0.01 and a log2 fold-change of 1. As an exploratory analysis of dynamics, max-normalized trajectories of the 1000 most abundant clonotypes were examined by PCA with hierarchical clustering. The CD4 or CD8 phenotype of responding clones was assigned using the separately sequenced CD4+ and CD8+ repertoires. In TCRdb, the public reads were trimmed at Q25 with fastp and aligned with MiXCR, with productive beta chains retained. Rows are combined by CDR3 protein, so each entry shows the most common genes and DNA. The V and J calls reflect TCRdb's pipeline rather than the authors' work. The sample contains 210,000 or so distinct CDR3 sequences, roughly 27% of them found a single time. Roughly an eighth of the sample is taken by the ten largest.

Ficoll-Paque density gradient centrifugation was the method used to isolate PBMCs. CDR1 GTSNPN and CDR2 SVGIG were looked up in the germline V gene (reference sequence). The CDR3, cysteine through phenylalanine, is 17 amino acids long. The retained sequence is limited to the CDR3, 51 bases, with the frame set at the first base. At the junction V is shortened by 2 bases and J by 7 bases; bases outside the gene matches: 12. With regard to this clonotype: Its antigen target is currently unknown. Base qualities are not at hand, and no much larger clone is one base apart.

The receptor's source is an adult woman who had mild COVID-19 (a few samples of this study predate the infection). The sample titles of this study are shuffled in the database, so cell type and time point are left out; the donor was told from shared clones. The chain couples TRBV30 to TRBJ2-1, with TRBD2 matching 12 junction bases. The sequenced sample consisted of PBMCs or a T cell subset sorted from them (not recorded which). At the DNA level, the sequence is TGTGCCTGGAGTAGGGGGCTAGCGGGAGGGCCGAGTAATGAGCAGTTCTTC. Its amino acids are CAWSRGLAGGPSNEQFF.